The present T cell receptor beta chain was sequenced within a study of spatial heterogeneity in lung cancer. This CDR3 region has 13 residues. Germline V lookup: CDR1 MNHEY, CDR2 SVGAGI. Trimming took 5 bases from V and 7 from J; bases not matched to a gene: 4. This clonotype was observed a few times. MiXCR, run by TCRdb on the 5' RACE reads, gives a single entry per CDR3 protein. This sample yields tens of thousands of distinct CDR3 sequences, of which just under 20% are seen a single time; 21% belongs to the top ten. Time point: blood at routine non-recurrence follow-up after resection. Sample: PBMCs, taken at follow-up. The rearrangement uses TRBV6-5 and TRBJ1-5; 8 bases line up with TRBD1. The source of this sequence is a male donor with early-stage non-small cell lung cancer. The CDR3 DNA reads TGTGCCAGCAGTCGGGGACAGGAACAGCCCCAGCATTTT. It codes for CASSRGQEQPQHF.